These T cell receptor beta chains were read from a single sample in a study of low-dose radiotherapy and immunotherapy resistance in tumors. MiXCR, run by TCRdb on the reads, gives a single entry per CDR3 protein. The table includes some 39,000 distinct CDR3 sequences, roughly a third detected once. The sample was PBMCs, taken before treatment. The receptors were gathered from a male donor with gallbladder cancer. Both conserved end residues are part of each CDR3. D genes are given only for firm matches. Clone size appears in some rows only: once, few, many, or a class for an expanded clone.

CDR3 length: 16; clone size: once; V gene: TRBV2; D gene: NA; J gene: TRBJ1-2; CDR3 protein: CASSDTRPHQNYGYTF; CDR3 DNA: TGTGCCAGCAGTGACACGCGGCCTCATCAGAACTATGGCTACACCTTC
CDR3 length: 15; clone size: few; V gene: TRBV28; D gene: NA; J gene: TRBJ2-2; CDR3 protein: CASSDTRILTGELFF; CDR3 DNA: TGTGCCAGCAGTGACACTAGGATACTCACCGGGGAGCTGTTTTTT
CDR3 length: 13; clone size: many; V gene: TRBV7-9; D gene: TRBD1; J gene: TRBJ2-7; CDR3 protein: CASSSGTERREYF; CDR3 DNA: TGTGCCAGCAGCTCAGGGACAGAGAGACGAGAGTACTTC
CDR3 length: 14; clone size: medium-sized; V gene: TRBV28; D gene: NA; J gene: TRBJ2-7; CDR3 protein: CASSLSPGPYEQYF; CDR3 DNA: TGTGCCAGCAGTTTATCGCCGGGGCCCTACGAGCAGTACTTC
CDR3 length: 13; clone size: NA; V gene: TRBV28; D gene: NA; J gene: TRBJ1-2; CDR3 protein: CASRASPTYGYTF; CDR3 DNA: TGTGCCAGCAGGGCCTCTCCTACCTATGGCTACACCTTC
CDR3 length: 16; clone size: many; V gene: TRBV7-2; D gene: TRBD2; J gene: TRBJ2-7; CDR3 protein: CASSPGTSGNSYEQYF; CDR3 DNA: TGTGCCAGCAGCCCCGGGACTAGCGGGAACTCCTACGAGCAGTACTTC
CDR3 length: 10; clone size: NA; V gene: TRBV10-3; D gene: NA; J gene: TRBJ2-7; CDR3 protein: CATSEYEQYF; CDR3 DNA: TGTGCCACCTCCGAATACGAGCAGTACTTC
CDR3 length: 12; clone size: many; V gene: TRBV29-1; D gene: TRBD2; J gene: TRBJ2-5; CDR3 protein: CSSSGGSETQYF; CDR3 DNA: TGCAGCAGTAGCGGGGGCTCTGAGACCCAGTACTTC
CDR3 length: 14; clone size: NA; V gene: TRBV6-2/TRBV6-3; D gene: NA; J gene: TRBJ1-5; CDR3 protein: CASSHGHIYQPQHF; CDR3 DNA: TGTGCCAGCAGCCACGGACATATCTATCAGCCCCAGCATTTT
CDR3 length: 14; clone size: many; V gene: TRBV19; D gene: NA; J gene: TRBJ2-6; CDR3 protein: CASKGGPGANVLTF; CDR3 DNA: TGTGCCAGTAAGGGGGGACCTGGGGCCAACGTCCTGACTTTC
CDR3 length: 15; clone size: many; V gene: TRBV20-1; D gene: TRBD1; J gene: TRBJ2-1; CDR3 protein: CSAREWTGLRDEQFF; CDR3 DNA: TGCAGTGCTAGAGAGTGGACAGGATTACGCGATGAGCAGTTCTTC
CDR3 length: 14; clone size: many; V gene: TRBV7-2; D gene: NA; J gene: TRBJ1-1; CDR3 protein: CASSLNSEVAEAFF; CDR3 DNA: TGTGCCAGCAGCTTAAACAGTGAAGTTGCTGAAGCTTTCTTT
CDR3 length: 13; clone size: NA; V gene: TRBV12-3/TRBV12-4; D gene: NA; J gene: TRBJ1-1; CDR3 protein: CASSSGLPTEAFF; CDR3 DNA: TGTGCCAGCAGTTCGGGACTCCCCACTGAAGCTTTCTTT
CDR3 length: 13; clone size: many; V gene: TRBV18; D gene: NA; J gene: TRBJ2-7; CDR3 protein: CASSLRDKGQQYF; CDR3 DNA: TGTGCCAGCTCACTCCGGGACAAAGGCCAGCAGTACTTC
CDR3 length: 18; clone size: few; V gene: TRBV6-2/TRBV6-3; D gene: NA; J gene: TRBJ2-6; CDR3 protein: CASSELGGPGSGANVLTF; CDR3 DNA: TGTGCCAGCAGTGAATTGGGTGGCCCGGGATCTGGGGCCAACGTCCTGACTTTC
CDR3 length: 13; clone size: many; V gene: TRBV25-1; D gene: NA; J gene: TRBJ2-4; CDR3 protein: CATSTGNKNIQYF; CDR3 DNA: TGTGCCACCTCAACAGGGAACAAAAACATTCAGTACTTC
CDR3 length: 13; clone size: NA; V gene: TRBV29-1; D gene: NA; J gene: TRBJ2-5; CDR3 protein: CSVEWGVWETQYF; CDR3 DNA: TGCAGCGTTGAGTGGGGAGTTTGGGAGACCCAGTACTTC
CDR3 length: 15; clone size: many; V gene: TRBV20-1; D gene: NA; J gene: TRBJ1-1; CDR3 protein: CSARDAGTVNTEAFF; CDR3 DNA: TGCAGTGCTAGAGACGCCGGGACGGTGAACACTGAAGCTTTCTTT
CDR3 length: 15; clone size: many; V gene: TRBV5-1; D gene: TRBD1; J gene: TRBJ2-5; CDR3 protein: CASSTDRAYGETQYF; CDR3 DNA: TGCGCCAGCAGCACCGACAGGGCCTACGGGGAGACCCAGTACTTC
CDR3 length: 12; clone size: many; V gene: TRBV29-1; D gene: NA; J gene: TRBJ2-3; CDR3 protein: CSVSLSADTQYF; CDR3 DNA: TGCAGCGTTTCCCTATCGGCAGATACGCAGTATTTT
CDR3 length: 15; clone size: NA; V gene: TRBV9; D gene: TRBD2; J gene: TRBJ2-1; CDR3 protein: CASSVGSGEYNEQFF; CDR3 DNA: TGTGCCAGCAGCGTGGGTAGCGGGGAATACAATGAGCAGTTCTTC
CDR3 length: 13; clone size: NA; V gene: TRBV15; D gene: NA; J gene: TRBJ2-5; CDR3 protein: CATSRGAQETQYF; CDR3 DNA: TGTGCCACCAGCAGAGGGGCCCAAGAGACCCAGTACTTC
CDR3 length: 18; clone size: NA; V gene: TRBV13; D gene: NA; J gene: TRBJ2-4; CDR3 protein: CASSLGTGGLLAKNIQYF; CDR3 DNA: TGTGCCAGCAGCTTAGGCACAGGCGGCCTACTAGCCAAAAACATTCAGTACTTC
CDR3 length: 16; clone size: NA; V gene: TRBV6-6; D gene: NA; J gene: TRBJ2-1; CDR3 protein: CASSYGQAGLYNEQFF; CDR3 DNA: TGTGCCAGCAGTTACGGCCAGGCAGGGCTCTACAATGAGCAGTTCTTC
CDR3 length: 14; clone size: many; V gene: TRBV7-2; D gene: TRBD2; J gene: TRBJ2-7; CDR3 protein: CASSLGTRTYEQYF; CDR3 DNA: TGTGCCAGCAGCTTAGGGACTAGAACCTACGAGCAGTACTTC
CDR3 length: 13; clone size: few; V gene: TRBV24-1; D gene: NA; J gene: TRBJ1-2; CDR3 protein: CATSEDLDRGYTF; CDR3 DNA: TGTGCCACCAGTGAAGACCTCGACAGAGGCTACACCTTC
CDR3 length: 14; clone size: medium-sized; V gene: TRBV5-4; D gene: TRBD1; J gene: TRBJ2-5; CDR3 protein: CASSQTGNQETQYF; CDR3 DNA: TGTGCCAGCAGCCAGACAGGGAACCAAGAGACCCAGTACTTC
CDR3 length: 17; clone size: medium-sized; V gene: TRBV28; D gene: NA; J gene: TRBJ2-3; CDR3 protein: CASSPRSRVTSTDTQYF; CDR3 DNA: TGTGCCAGCAGTCCACGATCACGCGTCACTAGCACAGATACGCAGTATTTT
CDR3 length: 12; clone size: few; V gene: TRBV30; D gene: NA; J gene: TRBJ2-3; CDR3 protein: CAWSFITDTQYF; CDR3 DNA: TGTGCCTGGAGCTTCATCACAGATACGCAGTATTTT
CDR3 length: 16; clone size: medium-sized; V gene: TRBV6-4; D gene: NA; J gene: TRBJ2-5; CDR3 protein: CASSDSSAGADETQYF; CDR3 DNA: TGTGCCAGCAGTGACTCTTCAGCGGGTGCCGATGAGACCCAGTACTTC
CDR3 length: 14; clone size: many; V gene: TRBV7-9; D gene: NA; J gene: TRBJ2-7; CDR3 protein: CASSSRDGAYEQYF; CDR3 DNA: TGTGCCAGCAGCTCCCGGGACGGGGCCTACGAGCAGTACTTC
CDR3 length: 14; clone size: once; V gene: TRBV19; D gene: NA; J gene: TRBJ2-2; CDR3 protein: CASRRQGDTGELFF; CDR3 DNA: TGTGCCAGTAGACGTCAGGGAGATACCGGGGAGCTGTTTTTT
CDR3 length: 14; clone size: NA; V gene: TRBV29-1; D gene: NA; J gene: TRBJ1-1; CDR3 protein: CSARGDTLNTEAFF; CDR3 DNA: TGCAGCGCCAGAGGGGACACCCTGAACACTGAAGCTTTCTTT
CDR3 length: 14; clone size: medium-sized; V gene: TRBV6-2/TRBV6-3; D gene: NA; J gene: TRBJ2-3; CDR3 protein: CASSELGGTDTQYF; CDR3 DNA: TGTGCCAGCAGTGAACTAGGAGGCACAGATACGCAGTATTTT
CDR3 length: 13; clone size: medium-sized; V gene: TRBV5-1; D gene: NA; J gene: TRBJ1-2; CDR3 protein: CASSLDSRAGYTF; CDR3 DNA: TGTGCCAGCAGCTTAGACAGCCGGGCTGGCTACACCTTC
CDR3 length: 12; clone size: NA; V gene: TRBV6-1; D gene: NA; J gene: TRBJ2-7; CDR3 protein: CASRRTENEQYF; CDR3 DNA: TGTGCCAGCCGACGGACAGAGAACGAGCAGTACTTC
CDR3 length: 18; clone size: NA; V gene: TRBV28; D gene: TRBD2; J gene: TRBJ2-3; CDR3 protein: CASSPNPASGRRTDTQYF; CDR3 DNA: TGTGCCAGCAGCCCTAACCCGGCTAGCGGGAGGAGGACAGATACGCAGTATTTT
CDR3 length: 13; clone size: many; V gene: TRBV2; D gene: TRBD2; J gene: TRBJ2-5; CDR3 protein: CATSGSNQETQYF; CDR3 DNA: TGTGCCACTAGCGGGTCTAACCAAGAGACCCAGTACTTC
CDR3 length: 18; clone size: many; V gene: TRBV20-1; D gene: TRBD2; J gene: TRBJ2-7; CDR3 protein: CSAVALGRTSGGTYEQYF; CDR3 DNA: TGCAGTGCGGTGGCCCTCGGACGGACTAGCGGGGGGACCTACGAGCAGTACTTC
CDR3 length: 16; clone size: many; V gene: TRBV20-1; D gene: TRBD1; J gene: TRBJ2-1; CDR3 protein: CSASSRSQQGIGGQFF; CDR3 DNA: TGCAGTGCTAGTAGCAGGTCCCAACAGGGGATAGGTGGGCAGTTCTTC
CDR3 length: 12; clone size: NA; V gene: TRBV26; D gene: NA; J gene: TRBJ2-5; CDR3 protein: CASSVGQETQYF; CDR3 DNA: TGTGCCAGCAGTGTGGGTCAAGAGACCCAGTACTTC
CDR3 length: 17; clone size: many; V gene: TRBV10-3; D gene: TRBD2; J gene: TRBJ2-1; CDR3 protein: CAISESASGNSYNEQFF; CDR3 DNA: TGTGCCATCAGTGAGTCAGCTAGCGGCAACTCCTACAATGAGCAGTTCTTC
CDR3 length: 12; clone size: many; V gene: TRBV7-9; D gene: NA; J gene: TRBJ2-1; CDR3 protein: CASGGRDNEQFF; CDR3 DNA: TGTGCCAGCGGAGGCAGGGACAATGAGCAGTTCTTC
CDR3 length: 14; clone size: many; V gene: TRBV13; D gene: NA; J gene: TRBJ2-1; CDR3 protein: CASSLGQAGNEQFF; CDR3 DNA: TGTGCCAGCAGCTTAGGTCAAGCGGGCAATGAGCAGTTCTTC
CDR3 length: 12; clone size: few; V gene: TRBV11-3; D gene: NA; J gene: TRBJ2-3; CDR3 protein: CASSLDSDTQYF; CDR3 DNA: TGTGCCAGCAGCTTAGACTCAGATACGCAGTATTTT
CDR3 length: 15; clone size: many; V gene: TRBV6-2/TRBV6-3; D gene: TRBD2; J gene: TRBJ2-3; CDR3 protein: CASSDVGLGANTQYF; CDR3 DNA: TGTGCCAGCAGTGATGTGGGACTAGGGGCCAATACGCAGTATTTT
CDR3 length: 17; clone size: NA; V gene: TRBV7-2; D gene: NA; J gene: TRBJ1-2; CDR3 protein: CASGPGGRARGFYGYTF; CDR3 DNA: TGTGCCAGCGGCCCCGGTGGTCGGGCCAGGGGATTCTATGGCTACACCTTC
CDR3 length: 15; clone size: many; V gene: TRBV25-1; D gene: NA; J gene: TRBJ2-7; CDR3 protein: CASSGPGIPSYEQYF; CDR3 DNA: TGTGCCAGTTCGGGACCAGGGATCCCCTCCTACGAGCAGTACTTC
CDR3 length: 15; clone size: many; V gene: TRBV6-8; D gene: TRBD1; J gene: TRBJ2-1; CDR3 protein: CASSYSWTGGNEQFF; CDR3 DNA: TGTGCCAGCAGTTACTCCTGGACAGGGGGGAATGAGCAGTTCTTC
CDR3 length: 16; clone size: many; V gene: TRBV2; D gene: TRBD1; J gene: TRBJ2-1; CDR3 protein: CASMDGTGSSYNEQFF; CDR3 DNA: TGTGCCAGCATGGACGGGACAGGGAGCTCCTACAATGAGCAGTTCTTC
CDR3 length: 13; clone size: medium-sized; V gene: TRBV7-2; D gene: TRBD1; J gene: TRBJ2-7; CDR3 protein: CASRRGQGGEQYF; CDR3 DNA: TGTGCCAGCAGACGGGGACAGGGGGGGGAGCAGTACTTC
CDR3 length: 14; clone size: many; V gene: TRBV10-3; D gene: NA; J gene: TRBJ2-7; CDR3 protein: CAISESQVSYEQYF; CDR3 DNA: TGTGCCATCAGTGAGTCACAGGTATCCTACGAGCAGTACTTC
CDR3 length: 12; clone size: many; V gene: TRBV20-1; D gene: NA; J gene: TRBJ2-1; CDR3 protein: CSAAGAVNEQFF; CDR3 DNA: TGCAGTGCCGCAGGTGCTGTAAATGAGCAGTTCTTC
CDR3 length: 15; clone size: NA; V gene: TRBV7-6; D gene: TRBD2; J gene: TRBJ2-7; CDR3 protein: CASSGPSGRAIEQYF; CDR3 DNA: TGTGCCAGCAGCGGCCCTAGCGGGAGGGCCATCGAGCAGTACTTC
CDR3 length: 16; clone size: many; V gene: TRBV5-1; D gene: NA; J gene: TRBJ2-5; CDR3 protein: CASSLEGDTIQETQYF; CDR3 DNA: TGCGCCAGCAGCTTGGAGGGGGACACCATCCAAGAGACCCAGTACTTC